This T cell receptor (beta chain) was recovered during a study of CD8+ T cells in alopecia areata. Study-wide findings and caveats: Between patients, shared TCR sequences were less clear than in mice. This was possibly due in part to HLA diversity in the patient population.

Specimens obtained from alopecia areata patients comprised lesional scalp punch biopsies and peripheral blood. In each case, RNA was isolated and then reverse transcribed into cDNA as the sequencing template. The data were produced by immunoSEQ multiplex PCR, yet TCRdb's version contains in-frame clones alone and is incomplete. The profile covers just over 30,000 clones, with less than 75% appearing a single time and about a sixth taken by the ten largest. On this clone itself: Antigen unknown.

This clonotype originated in a human donor with alopecia areata. The sample consisted of NKG2D-high CD8+ T cells sorted from blood.

CDR3 DNA sequence: TGCAACCTGACAGGGCGGGCCACAGATACGCAGTATTTT. Its translation is CNLTGRATDTQYF. The chain recombines TRBV29-1 with TRBJ2-3, with 7 bases that match TRBD1. The CDR3 covers 13 residues. CDR1 and CDR2 (germline): SQVTM, ANQGSEA.